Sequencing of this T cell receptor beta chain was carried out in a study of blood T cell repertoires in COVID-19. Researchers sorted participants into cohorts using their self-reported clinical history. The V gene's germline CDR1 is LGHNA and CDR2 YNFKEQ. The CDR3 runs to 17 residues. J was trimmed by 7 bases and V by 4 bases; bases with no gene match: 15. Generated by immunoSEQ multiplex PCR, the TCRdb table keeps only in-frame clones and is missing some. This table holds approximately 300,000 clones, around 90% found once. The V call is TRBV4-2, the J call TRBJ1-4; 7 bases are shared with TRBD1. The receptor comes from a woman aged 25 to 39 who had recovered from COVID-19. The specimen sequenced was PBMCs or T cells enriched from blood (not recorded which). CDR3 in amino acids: CASSPLNSRQGGEKLFF. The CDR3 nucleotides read TGTGCCAGCAGCCCTCTAAACAGTCGGCAGGGGGGTGAAAAACTGTTTTTT.